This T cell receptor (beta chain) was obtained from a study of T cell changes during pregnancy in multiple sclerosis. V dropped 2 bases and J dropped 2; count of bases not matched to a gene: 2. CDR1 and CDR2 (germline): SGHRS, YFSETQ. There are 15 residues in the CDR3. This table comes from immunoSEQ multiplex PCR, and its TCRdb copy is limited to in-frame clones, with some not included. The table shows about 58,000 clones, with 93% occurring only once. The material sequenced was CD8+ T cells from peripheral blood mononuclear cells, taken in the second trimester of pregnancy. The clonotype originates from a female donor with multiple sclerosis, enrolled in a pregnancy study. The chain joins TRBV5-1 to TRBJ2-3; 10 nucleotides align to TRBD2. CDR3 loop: CASSFSGGYTDTQYF. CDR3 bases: TGCGCCAGCAGCTTTAGCGGGGGGTACACAGATACGCAGTATTTT.